The rows below give T cell receptor beta chains drawn from one sample of a study of blood T cell repertoires in COVID-19. Data came from immunoSEQ multiplex PCR; TCRdb stores just in-frame clones and leaves some out. The repertoire holds roughly 200,000 clones, with about 88% as singletons. Sequenced: peripheral blood. Source of these receptors: a man over 45 with COVID-19, enrolled during active disease. Both conserved end residues are part of each CDR3. D genes are given only for firm matches. Clone size is not always given. Where it is, it says once, few, many or a class for expanded clones.

D gene	V gene	J gene	clone size	CDR3 protein	CDR3 DNA
TRBD1	TRBV29-1	TRBJ2-5	NA	CSLLGTEETQYF	TGCAGCCTCCTGGGGACAGAAGAGACCCAGTACTTC
NA	TRBV6-1	TRBJ1-5	few	CASSDGPAGAQHF	TGTGCCAGCAGTGACGGCCCAGCCGGAGCCCAGCATTTT
NA	TRBV19	TRBJ1-1	once	CASSAFGPTDEAFF	TGTGCCAGTAGTGCGTTCGGGCCGACAGATGAAGCTTTCTTT
NA	TRBV7-3	TRBJ1-6	NA	CASSLRGGHDSPLHF	TGTGCCAGCAGCTTGCGGGGGGGACATGATTCACCCCTCCACTTT
NA	TRBV12-3/TRBV12-4	TRBJ1-3	NA	CASSQQGNTIYF	TGTGCCAGCAGTCAACAGGGAAACACCATATATTTT
TRBD2	TRBV5-6	TRBJ2-4	NA	CASSPPLAGGSKNIQYF	TGTGCCAGCAGCCCCCCATTAGCGGGGGGGTCCAAAAACATTCAGTACTTC
TRBD1	TRBV7-2	TRBJ2-5	NA	CASSPRTGEETQYF	TGTGCCAGCAGCCCGAGGACAGGGGAAGAGACCCAGTACTTC
NA	TRBV25-1	TRBJ2-5	NA	CASSEIEVQETQYF	TGTGCCAGCAGTGAAATTGAGGTTCAAGAGACCCAGTACTTC
NA	TRBV24-1	TRBJ2-7	NA	CATSDSTLYYEQYF	TGTGCCACCAGTGATTCAACTCTTTACTACGAGCAGTACTTC
NA	TRBV13	TRBJ2-7	NA	CASSLGTRSSYEQYF	TGTGCCAGCAGCTTAGGGACACGAAGCTCCTACGAGCAGTACTTC
TRBD2	TRBV6-5	TRBJ2-1	once	CASSYAGGNYNEQFF	TGTGCCAGCAGTTATGCGGGAGGCAATTACAATGAGCAGTTCTTC
TRBD1	TRBV5-1	TRBJ1-1	NA	CASSPDRGNTEAFF	TGCGCCAGCAGCCCTGACAGGGGGAACACTGAAGCTTTCTTT
NA	TRBV21-1	TRBJ1-4	NA	CASSINNIVSNLQVQNEKLFF	TGTGCCAGCAGCATCAATAATATAGTTTCAAACTTACAGGTTCAGAATGAAAAACTGTTTTTT
NA	TRBV11-1	TRBJ2-1	NA	CASSFRDSSYNEQFF	TGTGCCAGCAGCTTCAGGGATAGCTCCTACAATGAGCAGTTCTTC
NA	TRBV4-1	TRBJ1-1	few	CASSQDPRSDTEAFF	TGCGCCAGCAGCCAAGATCCCCGTTCGGACACTGAAGCTTTCTTT
NA	TRBV6-5	TRBJ2-3	NA	CASRTLGGGTDTQYF	TGTGCCAGCAGGACCTTGGGGGGAGGCACAGATACGCAGTATTTT
NA	TRBV27	TRBJ2-7	NA	CASSLRDTTTYEQYF	TGTGCCAGCAGTCTCCGGGACACAACGACTTACGAGCAGTACTTC
TRBD1	TRBV6-2/TRBV6-3	TRBJ1-5	NA	CASSDWTGGIQPQHF	TGTGCCAGCAGCGATTGGACAGGGGGCATTCAGCCCCAGCATTTT
NA	TRBV19	TRBJ1-5	NA	CASSTQGWGPQHF	TGTGCCAGTAGTACACAGGGTTGGGGGCCCCAGCATTTT
TRBD2	TRBV20-1	TRBJ2-1	NA	CSASLLSSGSSSEQFF	TGCAGTGCTAGTCTCTTAAGTAGCGGGAGTTCATCTGAGCAGTTCTTC
NA	TRBV7-9	TRBJ2-1	NA	CASSPPYRFGNEQFF	TGTGCCAGCAGCCCCCCGTACAGATTCGGCAATGAGCAGTTCTTC
TRBD1	TRBV19	TRBJ2-7	once	CASSTSTGGFPYEQYF	TGTGCCAGTAGTACATCGACAGGGGGCTTTCCCTACGAGCAGTACTTC
TRBD2	TRBV5-4	TRBJ2-2	few	CASSSGLGDTGELFF	TGTGCCAGCAGCTCGGGACTAGGCGACACCGGGGAGCTGTTTTTT
NA	TRBV6-4	TRBJ1-5	NA	CASTTNTGTRNQPQHF	TGTGCCAGCACCACCAACACAGGGACCCGCAATCAGCCCCAGCATTTT